This note documents a single T cell receptor beta chain sequence. It has no known antigen specificity. The record has no base qualities; no much larger clone is one base away. This sample was taken from a study of blood T cell repertoires in COVID-19 (dated by TCRdb to about 2020). For the wider study: Recovered participants in ImmuneRACE Cohort 3 were defined as having two consecutive negative NP/OP PCR tests, clearance from a healthcare professional, or resolution of symptoms. Samples were obtained from the ongoing ImmuneRACE study (first 160 participants) and from over 1,000 subjects provided by 6 global collaborators. Deeply sampled blood TCRbeta repertoires from subjects exposed to, actively infected with, or recovered from COVID-19 were included in the dataset. Samples covering the acute and convalescent phases of COVID-19 were provided by collaborators in the United States, Italy and Spain. Nearly every sample came with metadata listing a de-identified subject ID, COVID-19 status, age in years and sex. A freely available public database, intended as a resource for researchers studying the immune response to SARS-CoV-2, is where the repertoires were released. The material from the prospective study consisted of cDNA or gDNA derived from T cells, B-cell-depleted T cells, or PBMCs. HLA class I and class II types, where available, came from metadata supplied by the sample provider rather than from assay-based typing. General study outcomes and caveats: Clinical and demographic metadata were provided uncurated, with the amount varying by source and participant.

Participants in the prospective study were enrolled through a virtual design, were aged about 18 to 100 years, and lived in 24 United States geographic areas. In the prospective study, cohorts were assigned on the basis of participant-reported clinical history obtained from a screening survey and a study questionnaire. Mobile phlebotomists in the prospective study collected whole blood, serum and a nasopharyngeal or oropharyngeal swab from every participant. Additional blood draws and questionnaires over an approximately 2-month period could optionally be provided by prospective study participants. Blood samples from the prospective study were shipped frozen or at room temperature prior to DNA extraction. Cut back by 3 bases and 0 bases, the V and J ends lie 11 bases apart. The CDR3 starts with the cysteine, ends with the phenylalanine, and has 14 residues. Only the CDR3 DNA is retained, 42 bases long and in frame from the first base. Based on the germline V gene (reference sequence), the CDR1 and CDR2 sequences are DFQATT and SNEGSKA.

The immunoSEQ Assay, a bias-controlled multiplex PCR, was used to amplify TCRbeta CDR3 regions from genomic DNA. As for the original processing: The number of nucleated cells in each sample was estimated from the amplification of reference gene primers within the assay. To quantify the absolute abundance of each unique TCRbeta CDR3 rearrangement, sequence reads were collapsed and filtered. For each sample, productive Simpson clonality was calculated as the square root of Simpson's diversity index across productive rearrangements. Not all clones reach the TCRdb copy of this immuneACCESS table, which keeps in-frame sequences only. Checked studies attribute under half of the gap to unresolved V genes and leave the rest unexplained. That table is the source of V, J and clone size, and D and trimming were worked out from the DNA. In all, the sample holds more than 300,000 clones, and about 89% of those were seen once. The top ten clonotypes cover 1.9% of the sample.

This chain joins TRBV20-1 to TRBJ1-1; the D gene is perhaps TRBD1, from 6 matching bases. This TCR was sampled from a man aged 40-55 years in a cohort exposed to, infected with or recovered from COVID-19 (not recorded which). The sequenced material came from PBMCs or T cells enriched from blood (not recorded which). The DNA is as follows: TGCAGTGCTAGTCCCCGGGACATGAACACTGAAGCTTTCTTT. Its translation is CSASPRDMNTEAFF.